This T cell receptor (beta chain) derives from a study of cytomegalovirus exposure and HLA in healthy donors. A multiplex PCR was run with 60 Vbeta primers and 13 Jbeta primers. TCRdb's table, derived via immunoSEQ multiplex PCR, lists solely in-frame clones and lacks some. The data contain roughly 120,000 clones, just under 75% of them singletons. There are a few counts of this clone. What it recognizes is unknown. General observations from the study: The study listed under 200 cytomegalovirus-associated TCR beta chains.

The sample was PBMCs. The receptor's source is a man in his sixties in good health and CMV-seropositive.

The CDR3 coding sequence is TGTGCCAGCAGTCCAACCCCCGAGGACGAGCAGTACTTC. Its protein is CASSPTPEDEQYF. The rearrangement joins TRBV6-1 to TRBJ2-7; D not certain. The V gene's germline CDR1 is MNHNS and CDR2 SASEGT. V lost 5 bases to trimming and J lost 5 bases, with 13 bases between them. The CDR3 sequence is 13 residues long.